Listed below are T cell receptor beta chains from one sample, sequenced in a study of T cell responses to AZD1222 COVID-19 vaccine. Method: immunoSEQ multiplex PCR; TCRdb's copy keeps in-frame clones and lacks some. Among 140,000 or so clones listed, about nine tenths were seen once. The sample here was peripheral blood, taken 28 days after the second AZD1222 dose. All receptors derive from an adult who received the AZD1222 COVID-19 vaccine. Each CDR3 is given with its conserved first and last residue. Each record gives: clone size, J gene, V gene, D gene, CDR3 protein, CDR3 DNA. D genes are given only for firm matches. Some rows have no size entry. The others give once, few or many, or a class for an expanded clone.

- | TRBJ2-1 | TRBV7-2 | TRBD1 | CASSRDRGWTSSYNEQFF | TGTGCCAGCAGTCGGGACAGGGGGTGGACGAGCTCCTACAATGAGCAGTTCTTC
- | TRBJ2-7 | TRBV5-1 | TRBD2 | CASSLAASGVYEQYF | TGCGCCAGCAGCTTGGCGGCTAGCGGGGTTTACGAGCAGTACTTC
- | TRBJ1-1 | TRBV3-1/TRBV3-2 | - | CASSQDLPGEAFF | TGTGCCAGCAGCCAAGATCTGCCAGGTGAAGCTTTCTTT
- | TRBJ1-5 | TRBV28 | - | CASSLRGDQPQHF | TGTGCCAGCAGTTTAAGAGGCGATCAGCCCCAGCATTTT
- | TRBJ1-1 | TRBV6-5 | - | CASRNRFQNTEAFF | TGTGCCAGCAGGAACAGATTTCAGAACACTGAAGCTTTCTTT
- | TRBJ1-1 | TRBV10-2 | - | CASKGGVEAFF | TGCGCCAGCAAGGGGGGGGTTGAGGCTTTCTTT
- | TRBJ2-1 | TRBV2 | TRBD2 | CATLAGGYYNEQFF | TGTGCCACCCTGGCGGGGGGCTACTACAATGAGCAGTTCTTC
- | TRBJ2-3 | TRBV11-2 | TRBD1 | CASSPGQGRVDTQYF | TGTGCCAGCAGCCCGGGACAGGGGAGGGTAGATACGCAGTATTTT
once | TRBJ2-2 | TRBV12-5 | TRBD2 | CASGLELTGGRTGELFF | TGTGCTAGTGGTTTGGAGTTGACGGGAGGGCGAACCGGGGAGCTGTTTTTT
- | TRBJ1-2 | TRBV18 | - | CASSPRTDDYGYTF | TGTGCCAGCTCACCAAGGACAGATGACTATGGCTACACCTTC
- | TRBJ2-2 | TRBV11-2 | - | CATTIGTPNTGELFF | TGTGCCACCACCATAGGGACCCCGAACACCGGGGAGCTGTTTTTT
- | TRBJ1-5 | TRBV2 | TRBD1 | CASSGRDRGNQPQHF | TGTGCCAGCAGCGGCCGGGACAGGGGCAATCAGCCCCAGCATTTT
- | TRBJ2-7 | TRBV11-2 | - | CASSLGTPGEQYF | TGTGCCAGCAGCCTCGGGACGCCGGGGGAGCAGTACTTC
- | TRBJ1-1 | TRBV25-1 | - | CASSESDKNTEAFF | TGTGCCAGCAGTGAATCCGACAAGAACACTGAAGCTTTCTTT
- | TRBJ1-1 | TRBV11-3 | - | CASSLGDTKSAEAFF | TGTGCCAGCAGCTTAGGGGACACGAAAAGCGCTGAAGCTTTCTTT
- | TRBJ2-5 | TRBV5-1 | - | CASSFLQETQYF | TGCGCCAGCAGCTTCCTCCAAGAGACCCAGTACTTC
- | TRBJ1-5 | TRBV18 | - | CASSPSRSNQPQHF | TGTGCCAGCTCACCTAGCCGGAGCAATCAGCCCCAGCATTTT
- | TRBJ1-3 | TRBV25-1 | - | CASSGYRVGAGNTIYF | TGTGCCAGCAGTGGTTACAGGGTAGGCGCTGGAAACACCATATATTTT
- | TRBJ2-2 | TRBV7-3 | TRBD1 | CASSSLARQGRWTGELFF | TGTGCCAGCAGCTCCCTTGCCCGACAGGGTCGGTGGACCGGGGAGCTGTTTTTT
many | TRBJ2-3 | TRBV9 | - | CASSVEYSTDTQYF | TGTGCCAGCAGCGTAGAGTATAGCACAGATACGCAGTATTTT
- | TRBJ1-1 | TRBV2 | - | CASSARTEAFF | TGTGCCAGCAGTGCCCGGACAGAAGCTTTCTTT
few | TRBJ2-5 | TRBV19 | TRBD1 | CASARGTGGETQYF | TGTGCCAGTGCCAGGGGGACAGGTGGAGAGACCCAGTACTTC